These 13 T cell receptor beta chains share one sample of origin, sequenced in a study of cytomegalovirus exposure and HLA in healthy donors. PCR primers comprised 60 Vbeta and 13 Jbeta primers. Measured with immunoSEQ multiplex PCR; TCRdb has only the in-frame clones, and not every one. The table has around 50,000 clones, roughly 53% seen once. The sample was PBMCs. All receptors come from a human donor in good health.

The CDR3 region is CASSRSAGTDTQYF. Here the CDR3 DNA reads TGTGCCAGCTCACGGTCCGCGGGCACAGATACGCAGTATTTT. The V gene is TRBV18, the J gene TRBJ2-3, with D uncertain. This CDR3 has 14 residues. Per germline, CDR1 KGHSH and CDR2 LQKENI. Deletions cut 4 bases from V and 1 base from J, with 9 bases between.

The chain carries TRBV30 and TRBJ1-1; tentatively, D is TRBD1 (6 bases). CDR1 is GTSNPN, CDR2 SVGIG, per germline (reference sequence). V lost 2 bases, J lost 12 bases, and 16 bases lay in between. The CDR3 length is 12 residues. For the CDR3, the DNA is TGTGCCTGGAGTTCCTCGGGCAGGGGCACTTTCTTT. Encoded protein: CAWSSSGRGTFF.

Written as DNA, the CDR3 is TGTGCCAGCAGCTTGGGCGGGGCTCTCTACAATGAGCAGTTCTTC. As protein: CASSLGGALYNEQFF. The chain is built from TRBV5-5 and TRBJ2-1, with D perhaps matching TRBD2 (6 bases). V dropped 0 bases and J dropped 3 bases, with 10 bases sitting between them. This CDR3 contains 15 residues. The germline V gene encodes CDR1 SGHKS and CDR2 YYEKEE (reference sequence).

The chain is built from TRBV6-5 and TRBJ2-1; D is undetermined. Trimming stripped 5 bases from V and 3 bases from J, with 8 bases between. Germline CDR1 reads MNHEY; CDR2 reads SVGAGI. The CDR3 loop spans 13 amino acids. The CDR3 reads CASSVRSYNEQFF. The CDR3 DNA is TGTGCCAGCAGTGTACGGAGCTACAATGAGCAGTTCTTC.

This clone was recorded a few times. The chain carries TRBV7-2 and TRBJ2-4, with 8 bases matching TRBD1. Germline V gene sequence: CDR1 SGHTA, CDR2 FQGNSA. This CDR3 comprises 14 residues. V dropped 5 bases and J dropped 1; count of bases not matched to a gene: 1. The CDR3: CASSRDRAKNIQYF. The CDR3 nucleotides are TGTGCCAGCAGCCGGGACAGGGCCAAAAACATTCAGTACTTC.

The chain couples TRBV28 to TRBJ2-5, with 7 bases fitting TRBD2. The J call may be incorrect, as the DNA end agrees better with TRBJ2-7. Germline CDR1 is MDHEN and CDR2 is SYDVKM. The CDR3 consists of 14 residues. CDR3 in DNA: TGTGCCAGCAGTTTGTGGACTAGGGACGGCGAGCAGTACTTC. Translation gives CASSLWTRDGEQYF.

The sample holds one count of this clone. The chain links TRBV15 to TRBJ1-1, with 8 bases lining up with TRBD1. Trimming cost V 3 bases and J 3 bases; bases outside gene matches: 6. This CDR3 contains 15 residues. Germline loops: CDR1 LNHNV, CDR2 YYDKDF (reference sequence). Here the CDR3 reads CATSRAPGQDTEAFF. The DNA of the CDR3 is TGTGCCACCAGCAGGGCCCCGGGACAGGACACTGAAGCTTTCTTT.

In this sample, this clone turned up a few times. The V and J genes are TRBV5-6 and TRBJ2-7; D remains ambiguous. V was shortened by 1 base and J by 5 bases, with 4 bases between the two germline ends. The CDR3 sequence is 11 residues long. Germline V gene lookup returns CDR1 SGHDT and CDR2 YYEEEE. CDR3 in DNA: TGTGCCAGCAGCTTGATCAACGAGCAGTACTTC. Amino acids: CASSLINEQYF.

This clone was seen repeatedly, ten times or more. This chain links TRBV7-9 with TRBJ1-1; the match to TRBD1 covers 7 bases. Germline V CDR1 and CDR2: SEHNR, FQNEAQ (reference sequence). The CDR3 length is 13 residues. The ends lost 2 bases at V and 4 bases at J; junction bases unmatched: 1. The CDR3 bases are TGTGCCAGCAGCTTACCAGGGGGCACTGAAGCTTTCTTT. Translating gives CASSLPGGTEAFF.

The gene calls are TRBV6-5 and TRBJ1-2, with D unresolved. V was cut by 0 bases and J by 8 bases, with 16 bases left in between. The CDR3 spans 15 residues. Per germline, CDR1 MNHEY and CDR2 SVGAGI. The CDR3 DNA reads TGTGCCAGCAGTTACTCGAGGCGGCAGCCCTTGGGCTACACCTTC. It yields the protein CASSYSRRQPLGYTF.

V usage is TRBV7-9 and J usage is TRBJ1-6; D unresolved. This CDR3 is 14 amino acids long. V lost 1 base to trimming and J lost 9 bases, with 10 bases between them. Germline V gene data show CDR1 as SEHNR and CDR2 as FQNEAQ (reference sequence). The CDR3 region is CASSLVSTVSPLHF. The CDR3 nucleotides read TGTGCCAGCAGCTTAGTATCCACAGTTTCACCCCTCCACTTT.

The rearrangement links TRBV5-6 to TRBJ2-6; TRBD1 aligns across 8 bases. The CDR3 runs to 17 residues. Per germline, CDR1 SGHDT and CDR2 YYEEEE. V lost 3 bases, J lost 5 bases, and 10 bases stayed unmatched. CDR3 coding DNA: TGTGCCAGCAGCTCGCGGACAGGGAGCCTCTGGGCCAACGTCCTGACTTTC. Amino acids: CASSSRTGSLWANVLTF.

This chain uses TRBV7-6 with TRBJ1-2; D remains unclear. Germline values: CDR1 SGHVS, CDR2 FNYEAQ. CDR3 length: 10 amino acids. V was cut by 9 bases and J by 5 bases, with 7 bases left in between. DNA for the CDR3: TGTGCCAGGAATACATATGGCTACACCTTC. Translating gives CARNTYGYTF.